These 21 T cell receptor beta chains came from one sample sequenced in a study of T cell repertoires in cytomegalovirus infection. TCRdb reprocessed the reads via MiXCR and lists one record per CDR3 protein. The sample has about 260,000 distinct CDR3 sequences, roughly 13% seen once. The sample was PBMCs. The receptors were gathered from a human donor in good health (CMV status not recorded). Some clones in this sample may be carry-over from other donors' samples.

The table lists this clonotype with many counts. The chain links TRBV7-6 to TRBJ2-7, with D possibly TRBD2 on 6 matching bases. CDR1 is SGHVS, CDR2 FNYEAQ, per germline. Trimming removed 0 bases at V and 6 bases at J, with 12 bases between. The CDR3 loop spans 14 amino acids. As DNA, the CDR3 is TGTGCCAGCAGCTTAGCGCGGGGCGGGATCGAGCAGTACTTC. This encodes CASSLARGGIEQYF.

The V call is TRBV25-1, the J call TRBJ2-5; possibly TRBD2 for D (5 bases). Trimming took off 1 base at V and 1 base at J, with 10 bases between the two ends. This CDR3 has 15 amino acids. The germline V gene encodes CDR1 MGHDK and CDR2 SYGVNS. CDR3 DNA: TGTGCCAGCAGTGAATGGAGGACGGTCCAAGAGACCCAGTACTTC. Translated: CASSEWRTVQETQYF.

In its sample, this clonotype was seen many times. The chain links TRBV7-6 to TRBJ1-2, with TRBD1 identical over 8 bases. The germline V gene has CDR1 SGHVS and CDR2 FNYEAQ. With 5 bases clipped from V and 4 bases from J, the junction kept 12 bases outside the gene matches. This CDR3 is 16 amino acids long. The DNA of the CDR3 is TGTGCCAGCAGCCCAGACGGACAGGGTTTCGTCTATGGCTACACCTTC. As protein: CASSPDGQGFVYGYTF.

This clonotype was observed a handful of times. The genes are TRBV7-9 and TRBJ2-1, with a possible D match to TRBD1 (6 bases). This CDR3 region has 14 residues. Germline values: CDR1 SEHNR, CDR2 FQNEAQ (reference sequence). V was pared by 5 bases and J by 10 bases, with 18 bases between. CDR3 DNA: TGTGCCAGCAGCAAAACAGGGCAGACGGGAGAGCAGTTCTTC. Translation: CASSKTGQTGEQFF.

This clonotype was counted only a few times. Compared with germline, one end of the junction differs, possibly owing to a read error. CDR3 region: CASSLAGGTYNEQFF. The DNA for the CDR3 is TGTGCCAGCAGCCTAGCTGGCGGAACCTACAATGAGCAGTTCTTC. J is TRBJ2-1 and V is TRBV7-9, with D tentatively TRBD2 (5 bases). The germline CDR1 and CDR2 sequences are SEHNR and FQNEAQ (reference sequence). The CDR3 covers 15 residues.

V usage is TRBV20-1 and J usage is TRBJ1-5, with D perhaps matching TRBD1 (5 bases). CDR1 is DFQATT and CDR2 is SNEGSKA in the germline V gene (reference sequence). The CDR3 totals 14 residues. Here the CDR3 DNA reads TGCACCTGCATGGGGGACTGCAACAATCAGCCCCAGCATTTT. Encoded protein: CTCMGDCNNQPQHF.

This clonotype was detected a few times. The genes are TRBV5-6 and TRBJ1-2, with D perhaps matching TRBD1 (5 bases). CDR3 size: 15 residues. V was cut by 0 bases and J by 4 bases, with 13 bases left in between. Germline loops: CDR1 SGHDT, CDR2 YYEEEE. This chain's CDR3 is CASSLAAGTTYGYTF. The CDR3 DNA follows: TGTGCCAGCAGCTTGGCCGCCGGGACGACCTATGGCTACACCTTC.

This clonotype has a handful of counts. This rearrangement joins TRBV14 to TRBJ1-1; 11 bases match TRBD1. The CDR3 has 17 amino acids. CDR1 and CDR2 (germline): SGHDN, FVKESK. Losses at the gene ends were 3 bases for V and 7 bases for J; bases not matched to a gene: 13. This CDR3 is CASSHDIPGTGGFEAFF. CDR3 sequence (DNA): TGTGCCAGCAGCCACGACATACCCGGGACAGGGGGTTTTGAAGCTTTCTTT.

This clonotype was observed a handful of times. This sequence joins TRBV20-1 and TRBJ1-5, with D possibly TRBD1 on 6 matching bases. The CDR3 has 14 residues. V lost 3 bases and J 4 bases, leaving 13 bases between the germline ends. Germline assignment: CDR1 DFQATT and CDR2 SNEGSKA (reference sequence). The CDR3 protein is CSARDSLPNQPQHF. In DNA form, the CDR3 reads TGCAGTGCTAGGGACAGCTTGCCAAATCAGCCCCAGCATTTT.

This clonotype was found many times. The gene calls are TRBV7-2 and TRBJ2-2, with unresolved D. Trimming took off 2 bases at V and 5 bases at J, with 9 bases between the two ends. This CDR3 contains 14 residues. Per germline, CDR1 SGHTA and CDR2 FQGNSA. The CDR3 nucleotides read TGTGCCAGCAGCTTAAATTACGGAACCGGGGAGCTGTTTTTT. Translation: CASSLNYGTGELFF.

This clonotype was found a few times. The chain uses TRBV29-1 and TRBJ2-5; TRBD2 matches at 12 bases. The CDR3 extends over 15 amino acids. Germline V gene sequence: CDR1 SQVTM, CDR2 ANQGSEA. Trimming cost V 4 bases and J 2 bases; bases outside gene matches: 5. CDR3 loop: CSVVLLAGGQETQYF. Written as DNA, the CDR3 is TGCAGCGTTGTACTACTAGCGGGAGGACAAGAGACCCAGTACTTC.

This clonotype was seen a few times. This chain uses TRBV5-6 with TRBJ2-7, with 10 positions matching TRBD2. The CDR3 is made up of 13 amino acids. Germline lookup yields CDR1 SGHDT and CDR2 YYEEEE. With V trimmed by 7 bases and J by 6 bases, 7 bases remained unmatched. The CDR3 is CASRTSGGVEQYF. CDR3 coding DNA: TGTGCCAGCCGGACTAGCGGTGGGGTCGAGCAGTACTTC.

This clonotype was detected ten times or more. Here the CDR3 DNA reads TGTGCCATCAGTGACCTAGGGCCGTCTCTAAGTTCGCGGCCCCAGCATTTT. It translates to CAISDLGPSLSSRPQHF. The chain is built from TRBV10-3 and TRBJ1-5; D unclear. The germline V gene has CDR1 ENHRY and CDR2 SYGVKD. The CDR3 runs to 17 residues. Trimming pared 3 bases from V and 9 bases from J, leaving 24 bases between.

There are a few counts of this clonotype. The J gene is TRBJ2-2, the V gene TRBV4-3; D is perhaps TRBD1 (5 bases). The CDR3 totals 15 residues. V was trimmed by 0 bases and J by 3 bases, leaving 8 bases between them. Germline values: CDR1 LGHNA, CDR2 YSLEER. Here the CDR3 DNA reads TGCGCCAGCAGCCAAGACGACAGTTACACCGGGGAGCTGTTTTTT. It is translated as CASSQDDSYTGELFF.

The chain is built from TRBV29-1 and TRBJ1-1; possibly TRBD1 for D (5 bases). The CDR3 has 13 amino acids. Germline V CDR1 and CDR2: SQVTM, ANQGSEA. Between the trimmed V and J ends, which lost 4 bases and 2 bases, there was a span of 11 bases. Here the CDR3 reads CSVARTQNTEAFF. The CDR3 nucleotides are TGCAGCGTTGCGAGGACACAAAACACTGAAGCTTTCTTT.

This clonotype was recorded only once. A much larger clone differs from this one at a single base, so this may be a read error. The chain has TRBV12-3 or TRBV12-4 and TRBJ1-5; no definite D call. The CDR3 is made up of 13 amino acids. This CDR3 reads CASSLTGVQHQHF. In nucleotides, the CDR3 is TGTGCCAGCAGTTTAACTGGTGTTCAGCACCAGCATTTT.

CDR3 sequence: CSARAPGGWQPQHF. The CDR3 DNA is TGCAGTGCTAGAGCACCCGGGGGCTGGCAGCCCCAGCATTTT. V usage is TRBV20-1 and J usage is TRBJ1-5; D possibly corresponds to TRBD1 (6 bases). V was pared by 1 base and J by 7 bases, with 14 bases between. The CDR3 is 14 amino acids. Germline V gene data show CDR1 as DFQATT and CDR2 as SNEGSKA (reference sequence).

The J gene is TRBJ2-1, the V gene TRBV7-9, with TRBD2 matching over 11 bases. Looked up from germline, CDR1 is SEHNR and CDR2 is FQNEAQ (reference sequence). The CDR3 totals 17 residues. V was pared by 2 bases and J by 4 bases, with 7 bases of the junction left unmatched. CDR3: CASSLLAGGTHYNEQFF. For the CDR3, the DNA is TGTGCCAGCAGCTTATTAGCGGGGGGGACCCATTACAATGAGCAGTTCTTC.

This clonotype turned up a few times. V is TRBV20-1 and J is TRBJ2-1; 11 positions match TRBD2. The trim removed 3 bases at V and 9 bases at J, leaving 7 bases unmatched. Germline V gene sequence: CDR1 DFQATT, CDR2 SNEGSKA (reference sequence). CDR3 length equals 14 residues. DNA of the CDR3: TGCAGTGCTAGTACCCTAGCGGGGGGTATTGAGCAGTTCTTC. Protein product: CSASTLAGGIEQFF.

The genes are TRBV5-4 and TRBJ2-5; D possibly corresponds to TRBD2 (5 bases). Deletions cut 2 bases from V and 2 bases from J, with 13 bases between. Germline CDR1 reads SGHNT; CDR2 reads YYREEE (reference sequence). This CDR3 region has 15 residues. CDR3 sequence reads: CASSFSSTRQETQYF. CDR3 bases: TGTGCCAGCAGCTTTTCCTCTACTAGGCAAGAGACCCAGTACTTC.

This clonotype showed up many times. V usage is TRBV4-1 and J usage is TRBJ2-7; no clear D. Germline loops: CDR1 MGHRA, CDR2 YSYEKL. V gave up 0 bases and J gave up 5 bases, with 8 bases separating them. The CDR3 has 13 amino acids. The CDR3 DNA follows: TGCGCCAGCAGCCAAGAGGTCCTTGACGAGCAGTACTTC. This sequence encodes CASSQEVLDEQYF.